What follows is one T cell receptor beta chain and its context. Study processing details: Amplified reference gene primers provided the basis for estimating nucleated cell counts. Generated by immunoSEQ multiplex PCR, the TCRdb table keeps only in-frame clones and is missing some. V, J and clone size are those of that table, while D and trimming were read from the DNA. The table shows around 170,000 clones, with 84% occurring only once. This specimen comes from a study of blood T cell repertoires in COVID-19. Germline V gene lookup returns CDR1 SNHLY and CDR2 FYNNEI. V was trimmed by 4 bases and J by 0 bases, leaving 10 bases between them. This CDR3 comprises 14 residues.

The sample taken for sequencing was peripheral blood. The sequence was collected from a man younger than 35 with active or convalescent COVID-19. J is TRBJ2-7 and V is TRBV2; possibly TRBD1 for D (6 bases). The CDR3 DNA reads as TGTGCCAGCAGTGTGCGACAGGTCTCCTACGAGCAGTACTTC. It encodes CASSVRQVSYEQYF.